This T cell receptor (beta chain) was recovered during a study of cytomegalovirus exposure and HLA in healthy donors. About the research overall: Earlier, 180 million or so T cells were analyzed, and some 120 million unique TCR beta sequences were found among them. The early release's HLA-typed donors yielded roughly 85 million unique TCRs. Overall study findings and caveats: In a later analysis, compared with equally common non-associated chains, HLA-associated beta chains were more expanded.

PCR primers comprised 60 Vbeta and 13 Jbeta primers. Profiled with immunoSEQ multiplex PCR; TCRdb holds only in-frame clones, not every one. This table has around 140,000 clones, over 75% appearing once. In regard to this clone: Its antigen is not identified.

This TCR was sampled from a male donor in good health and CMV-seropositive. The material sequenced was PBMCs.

The CDR3 coding sequence is TGTGCCAGCTGGTACCTCGGACAGGCCGTCCAAGAGACCCAGTACTTC. This sequence encodes CASWYLGQAVQETQYF. The chain carries TRBV2 and TRBJ2-5; 7 bases line up with TRBD1. The CDR3 runs 16 residues. The germline V gene has CDR1 SNHLY and CDR2 FYNNEI. With 8 bases clipped from V and 1 base from J, the junction kept 13 bases outside the gene matches.